Listed below are T cell receptor beta chains from one sample, sequenced in a study of CD8 T cells in Susac syndrome. TCRdb re-called the immunoSEQ multiplex PCR reads through MiXCR, storing one row per CDR3 protein. The sample yields roughly 200,000 distinct CDR3 sequences, 95% seen once. The source material was CD4+ T cells from PBMCs. Receptor source: a human donor in good health. Each CDR3 is given with its conserved first and last residue. The D gene is left open where the match is weak. Not all rows give a size; the values are once, few, many and, for expanded clones, a class.

d_call: .
v_call: TRBV14
clone_size: .
j_call: TRBJ2-7
cdr3_aa: CASSQDRWATDEQYF
cdr3_nt: TGTGCCAGCAGCCAAGATAGATGGGCTACCGACGAGCAGTACTTC

d_call: .
v_call: TRBV27
clone_size: .
j_call: TRBJ2-3
cdr3_aa: CASTPGGLTDTQYF
cdr3_nt: TGTGCCAGCACGCCCGGGGGGCTTACAGATACGCAGTATTTT

d_call: .
v_call: TRBV18
clone_size: .
j_call: TRBJ1-1
cdr3_aa: CASSGPEAFF
cdr3_nt: TGTGCCAGCTCAGGACCAGAAGCTTTCTTT

d_call: .
v_call: TRBV9
clone_size: .
j_call: TRBJ2-5
cdr3_aa: CASSVGGVRIGETQYF
cdr3_nt: TGTGCCAGCAGCGTAGGAGGGGTCAGGATCGGAGAGACCCAGTACTTC

d_call: .
v_call: TRBV2
clone_size: once
j_call: TRBJ2-3
cdr3_aa: CASNRGTDTQYF
cdr3_nt: TGTGCCAGCAACCGTGGCACAGATACGCAGTATTTT

d_call: .
v_call: TRBV30
clone_size: .
j_call: TRBJ2-5
cdr3_aa: CAWTWMPETQYF
cdr3_nt: TGTGCCTGGACGTGGATGCCAGAGACCCAGTACTTC

d_call: TRBD1
v_call: TRBV2
clone_size: .
j_call: TRBJ1-2
cdr3_aa: CASRGQGVSGGYTF
cdr3_nt: TGTGCCAGCAGAGGACAGGGCGTTTCGGGCGGCTACACCTTC

d_call: .
v_call: TRBV20-1
clone_size: .
j_call: TRBJ1-5
cdr3_aa: CSVSLGRAAYSNQPQHF
cdr3_nt: TGCAGTGTATCTCTGGGCCGAGCAGCTTATAGCAATCAGCCCCAGCATTTT

d_call: .
v_call: TRBV11-2
clone_size: .
j_call: TRBJ2-5
cdr3_aa: CASSLDTRGETQYF
cdr3_nt: TGTGCCAGCAGCCTAGATACCCGGGGGGAGACCCAGTACTTC

d_call: .
v_call: TRBV19
clone_size: .
j_call: TRBJ2-2
cdr3_aa: CASSTTVTGELFF
cdr3_nt: TGTGCCAGTAGTACTACGGTGACCGGGGAGCTGTTTTTT

d_call: .
v_call: TRBV29-1
clone_size: once
j_call: TRBJ2-3
cdr3_aa: CSVRSGTDTQYF
cdr3_nt: TGCAGCGTTAGGTCGGGAACAGATACGCAGTATTTT

d_call: .
v_call: TRBV2
clone_size: .
j_call: TRBJ2-5
cdr3_aa: CASGWTAEETQYF
cdr3_nt: TGTGCCAGCGGGTGGACAGCTGAAGAGACCCAGTACTTC

d_call: .
v_call: TRBV9
clone_size: .
j_call: TRBJ1-1
cdr3_aa: CASSVVGLAEAFF
cdr3_nt: TGTGCCAGCAGCGTAGTGGGGTTGGCTGAAGCTTTCTTT

d_call: TRBD2
v_call: TRBV3-1
clone_size: .
j_call: TRBJ2-7
cdr3_aa: CASSQGGPTSGDGYEQYF
cdr3_nt: TGTGCCAGCAGCCAAGGGGGGCCGACTAGCGGGGACGGTTACGAGCAGTACTTC

d_call: .
v_call: TRBV15
clone_size: .
j_call: TRBJ1-2
cdr3_aa: CATSRGLEGGYTF
cdr3_nt: TGTGCCACCAGCCGCGGTTTGGAGGGTGGCTACACCTTC

d_call: TRBD1
v_call: TRBV29-1
clone_size: .
j_call: TRBJ1-1
cdr3_aa: CSLIGQGITEAFF
cdr3_nt: TGCAGCCTAATAGGACAGGGAATCACTGAAGCTTTCTTT

d_call: .
v_call: TRBV4-3
clone_size: .
j_call: TRBJ1-5
cdr3_aa: CASSQVLNQPQHF
cdr3_nt: TGCGCCAGCAGCCAAGTTCTAAATCAGCCCCAGCATTTT

d_call: .
v_call: TRBV5-4
clone_size: .
j_call: TRBJ2-5
cdr3_aa: CASSQRTQETQYF
cdr3_nt: TGTGCCAGCAGCCAGAGGACCCAAGAGACCCAGTACTTC

d_call: .
v_call: TRBV9
clone_size: .
j_call: TRBJ1-1
cdr3_aa: CASSVEQGGAEAFF
cdr3_nt: TGTGCCAGCAGCGTAGAACAGGGAGGCGCTGAAGCTTTCTTT

d_call: TRBD1
v_call: TRBV20-1
clone_size: .
j_call: TRBJ1-5
cdr3_aa: CSATRTGLGQPQHF
cdr3_nt: TGCAGTGCAACCAGGACAGGGTTGGGGCAGCCCCAGCATTTT

d_call: TRBD1
v_call: TRBV5-4
clone_size: .
j_call: TRBJ2-2
cdr3_aa: CASRNRGSGELFF
cdr3_nt: TGTGCCAGCAGGAACAGGGGGTCCGGGGAGCTGTTTTTT

d_call: TRBD2
v_call: TRBV11-2
clone_size: .
j_call: TRBJ2-3
cdr3_aa: CASSFRLAGTDTQYF
cdr3_nt: TGTGCCAGCAGTTTCAGACTAGCGGGCACAGATACGCAGTATTTT

d_call: .
v_call: TRBV29-1
clone_size: .
j_call: TRBJ2-4
cdr3_aa: CSVVNGGNIQYF
cdr3_nt: TGCAGCGTTGTGAACGGTGGCAACATTCAGTACTTC

d_call: .
v_call: TRBV28
clone_size: .
j_call: TRBJ1-5
cdr3_aa: CASRGPLDQPQHF
cdr3_nt: TGTGCCAGCAGGGGACCGCTGGATCAGCCCCAGCATTTT

d_call: TRBD1
v_call: TRBV20-1
clone_size: .
j_call: TRBJ2-7
cdr3_aa: CSAEGQGIAYEQYF
cdr3_nt: TGCAGTGCGGAAGGACAGGGGATTGCCTACGAGCAGTACTTC

d_call: .
v_call: TRBV7-2
clone_size: .
j_call: TRBJ1-1
cdr3_aa: CASPNERNTEAFF
cdr3_nt: TGTGCCAGCCCCAACGAGAGGAACACTGAAGCTTTCTTT

d_call: TRBD1
v_call: TRBV29-1
clone_size: .
j_call: TRBJ1-1
cdr3_aa: CSVGTGGLGTEAFF
cdr3_nt: TGCAGCGTTGGGACAGGGGGCTTGGGCACTGAAGCTTTCTTT

d_call: TRBD2
v_call: TRBV20-1
clone_size: .
j_call: TRBJ2-2
cdr3_aa: CSARVRAGGIDTGELFF
cdr3_nt: TGCAGTGCTAGAGTCCGAGCGGGGGGTATCGACACCGGGGAGCTGTTTTTT

d_call: TRBD1
v_call: TRBV3-1
clone_size: few
j_call: TRBJ1-2
cdr3_aa: CASSQGGQGAPFYGYTF
cdr3_nt: TGTGCCAGCAGCCAAGGAGGACAGGGCGCCCCTTTCTATGGCTACACCTTC

d_call: TRBD2
v_call: TRBV29-1
clone_size: .
j_call: TRBJ2-5
cdr3_aa: CSGRLAGGRETQYF
cdr3_nt: TGCAGCGGCCGGCTAGCGGGGGGTCGGGAGACCCAGTACTTC

d_call: .
v_call: TRBV11-3
clone_size: once
j_call: TRBJ2-5
cdr3_aa: CASSSESQETQYF
cdr3_nt: TGTGCCAGCAGCTCCGAGTCCCAAGAGACCCAGTACTTC

d_call: .
v_call: TRBV29-1
clone_size: .
j_call: TRBJ2-7
cdr3_aa: CSVVQFGAGYEQYF
cdr3_nt: TGCAGCGTTGTGCAGTTTGGGGCAGGCTACGAGCAGTACTTC

d_call: .
v_call: TRBV20-1
clone_size: .
j_call: TRBJ2-3
cdr3_aa: CSAPEDSTDTQYF
cdr3_nt: TGCAGTGCTCCCGAGGACAGCACAGATACGCAGTATTTT

d_call: .
v_call: TRBV14
clone_size: .
j_call: TRBJ2-1
cdr3_aa: CASSQVHTGYNEQFF
cdr3_nt: TGTGCCAGCAGCCAAGTCCACACAGGGTACAATGAGCAGTTCTTC

d_call: TRBD1
v_call: TRBV20-1
clone_size: .
j_call: TRBJ2-4
cdr3_aa: CSAKGTGNIQYF
cdr3_nt: TGCAGTGCTAAAGGGACAGGGAACATTCAGTACTTC

d_call: .
v_call: TRBV5-8
clone_size: .
j_call: TRBJ1-4
cdr3_aa: CASSLDQGFF
cdr3_nt: TGTGCCAGCAGCCTGGATCAAGGGTTTTTT

d_call: .
v_call: TRBV11-2
clone_size: .
j_call: TRBJ1-1
cdr3_aa: CASQEVGTEAFF
cdr3_nt: TGTGCCAGCCAGGAGGTCGGCACTGAAGCTTTCTTT

d_call: TRBD1
v_call: TRBV6-5
clone_size: .
j_call: TRBJ1-2
cdr3_aa: CASRERGPRYGYTF
cdr3_nt: TGTGCCAGCAGAGAGAGGGGGCCCCGCTATGGCTACACCTTC

d_call: .
v_call: TRBV28
clone_size: .
j_call: TRBJ1-2
cdr3_aa: CASSHRPGYTF
cdr3_nt: TGTGCCAGCAGTCACAGGCCTGGCTACACCTTC

d_call: .
v_call: TRBV20-1
clone_size: .
j_call: TRBJ2-1
cdr3_aa: CSAKGGFPYNEQFF
cdr3_nt: TGCAGTGCTAAAGGAGGATTCCCCTACAATGAGCAGTTCTTC

d_call: .
v_call: TRBV6-5
clone_size: few
j_call: TRBJ1-5
cdr3_aa: CASSSRDSNQPQHF
cdr3_nt: TGTGCCAGCAGTTCCCGGGACAGCAATCAGCCCCAGCATTTT

d_call: .
v_call: TRBV28
clone_size: .
j_call: TRBJ2-1
cdr3_aa: CASKWNNEQFF
cdr3_nt: TGTGCCAGCAAGTGGAACAATGAGCAGTTCTTC

d_call: .
v_call: TRBV20-1
clone_size: .
j_call: TRBJ1-1
cdr3_aa: CSALSVDGTEAFF
cdr3_nt: TGCAGTGCCCTCAGTGTAGACGGCACTGAAGCTTTCTTT

d_call: TRBD1
v_call: TRBV29-1
clone_size: .
j_call: TRBJ1-2
cdr3_aa: CSVGDRGTYGYTF
cdr3_nt: TGCAGCGTTGGAGACAGGGGGACGTATGGCTACACCTTC

d_call: TRBD1
v_call: TRBV24-1
clone_size: .
j_call: TRBJ2-2
cdr3_aa: CATSDSAGTGSPGELFF
cdr3_nt: TGTGCCACCAGTGACAGTGCCGGGACAGGGTCCCCCGGGGAGCTGTTTTTT